Presented here are 21 T cell receptor beta chains from one specimen sequenced in a study of T-cell reconstitution after alpha-beta-depleted transplantation in children. Library preparation (for TCRbeta) was performed with unique molecular identifiers. TCRdb called the PCR reads again in MiXCR, with one record for every CDR3 protein. Of 250,000 to 300,000 distinct CDR3 sequences in the sample, almost 10% are singletons; the top ten hold 9.5% to 13%. The material sequenced was PBMCs from the stem cell graft donor, taken from the stem cell graft. The source is a human donor who donated a stem cell graft to a child with SCID.

V is TRBV9 and J is TRBJ2-3; TRBD2 matches 16 bases. J gave up 4 bases and V 3 bases, and 8 bases lay outside the gene matches. This CDR3 has 18 amino acids. In germline, CDR1 is SGDLS, CDR2 YYNGEE. The CDR3 spells CASSAGTSGGASPDTQYF. CDR3 sequence (DNA): TGTGCCAGCAGCGCCGGGACTAGCGGGGGGGCCTCCCCAGATACGCAGTATTTT.

The CDR3 nucleotides are TGTGCCAGCAGCTTTGGAAATGGCTACACCTTC. Translated, it gives CASSFGNGYTF. The gene calls are TRBV7-6 and TRBJ1-2; D is uncertain. Germline CDR1 SGHVS, CDR2 FNYEAQ. Trimming took 3 bases from V and 6 from J, leaving 5 bases between them. This CDR3 contains 11 residues.

This clonotype has only a few counts. The gene calls are TRBV4-2 and TRBJ2-2; 10 bases line up with TRBD1. V lost 0 bases, J lost 4 bases, and 2 bases stayed unmatched. This CDR3 is 16 amino acids long. CDR1 is LGHNA and CDR2 is YNFKEQ in the germline V gene. The CDR3: CASSQETGGSTGELFF. In DNA, the CDR3 is TGTGCCAGCAGCCAAGAGACAGGGGGCTCCACCGGGGAGCTGTTTTTT.

Regarding this clonotype: One junction end does not reproduce the germline sequence, and a read error may be involved. The chain joins TRBV6-1 to TRBJ2-7; either TRBD1 or TRBD2 may fit D (6 bases each). This CDR3 is 13 amino acids long. Germline V CDR1 and CDR2: MNHNS, SASEGT. The CDR3 spells CAGSDVRGGEQYF. For the CDR3, the DNA is TGTGCCGGCAGTGATGTTCGAGGGGGGGAGCAGTACTTC.

This clonotype was observed a handful of times. The chain joins TRBV5-1 to TRBJ2-6; D perhaps matches TRBD1 (5 bases). There are 16 residues in the CDR3. V lost 4 bases, J lost 0 bases, and 11 bases lay in between. Germline V gene data show CDR1 as SGHRS and CDR2 as YFSETQ. DNA for the CDR3: TGCGCCAGCAGCCAGGGCCGGAGCTCTGGGGCCAACGTCCTGACTTTC. It translates to CASSQGRSSGANVLTF. The complete variable domain, with remaining parts taken from reference TRBV5-1 and TRBJ2-6, reads KAGVTQTPRYLIKTRGQQVTLSCSPISGHRSVSWYQQTPGQGLQFLFEYFSETQRNKGNFPGRFSGRQFSNSRSEMNVSTLELGDSALYLCASSQGRSSGANVLTFGAGSRLTVL.

This clonotype was counted many times. CDR3 nucleotide sequence: TGTGCCAGCAGCTCACCCCCACACGCTGAGCAGTTCTTC. Protein sequence: CASSSPPHAEQFF. The J gene is TRBJ2-1, the V gene TRBV9; D remains unclear. Trimming left V 4 bases short and J 9 bases short, with 14 bases between. The CDR3 totals 13 residues. Germline CDR1 SGDLS, CDR2 YYNGEE.

This chain uses TRBV20-1 with TRBJ1-2; D is ambiguous. The germline CDR1 and CDR2 sequences are DFQATT and SNEGSKA (reference sequence). V was cut by 0 bases and J by 6 bases, with 14 bases left in between. This CDR3 has 14 residues. For the CDR3, the DNA is TGCAGTGCTAGAGATAGAAGGGTAAAACATGGCTACACCTTC. Protein product: CSARDRRVKHGYTF.

This clonotype was seen more than once but under ten times. The CDR3 DNA reads TGTGCCAGCAGTTACCGGACAGGGTATGAAAAACTGTTTTTT. It yields the protein CASSYRTGYEKLFF. The chain links TRBV12-3 or TRBV12-4 to TRBJ1-4; TRBD1 matches 8 bases. The CDR3 has 14 residues. V lost 4 bases to trimming and J lost 6 bases; unmatched junction nucleotides: 4.

This chain connects TRBV6-2 or TRBV6-3 to TRBJ2-1; D perhaps matches TRBD1 (5 bases). Trimming shortened V by 5 bases and J by 4 bases, and 9 bases separated the two germline ends. In germline, CDR1 is MNHEY, CDR2 SVGEGT. The CDR3 runs 13 residues. The chain's CDR3 is CASSGGQYNEQFF. Here the CDR3 DNA reads TGTGCCAGCAGTGGCGGACAATACAATGAGCAGTTCTTC.

The chain couples TRBV12-3 or TRBV12-4 to TRBJ2-7; 7 bases are a match to TRBD1. This CDR3 is built from 13 residues. The J segment lost 7 bases and the V segment lost 3 bases, leaving 6 bases of the junction unmatched. CDR3 loop: CASSFTGDGEQYF. In DNA, the CDR3 is TGTGCCAGCAGTTTCACAGGGGATGGGGAGCAGTACTTC.

This clonotype was seen a handful of times. This sequence joins TRBV18 and TRBJ2-2; D possibly corresponds to TRBD2 (6 bases). This CDR3 has 16 amino acids. V was clipped by 1 base and J by 1 base, with 10 bases between them. The germline V gene encodes CDR1 KGHSH and CDR2 LQKENI. CDR3 sequence (DNA): TGTGCCAGCTCACCACTTAGCGGTCTGAACACCGGGGAGCTGTTTTTT. Translated: CASSPLSGLNTGELFF.

This clonotype appeared a few times. The chain recombines TRBV12-3 or TRBV12-4 with TRBJ1-1; no clear D gene. The CDR3 runs to 14 residues. Trimming cost V 2 bases and J 5 bases, with 12 bases left between them. The CDR3 sequence is CASSLIGLGTEAFF. DNA of the CDR3: TGTGCCAGCAGTTTAATTGGACTCGGTACTGAAGCTTTCTTT.

As DNA, the CDR3 is TGCGCCAGCAGCGTCGACCCAGTCTATGGCTACACCTTC. The encoded protein is CASSVDPVYGYTF. The rearrangement links TRBV5-1 to TRBJ1-2, with no clear D. CDR1 and CDR2 from the germline V gene are SGHRS and YFSETQ. CDR3 length: 13 residues. The ends were cut back, 4 bases at V and 4 bases at J, with 11 bases in the middle. Looking up the rest from reference TRBV5-1 and TRBJ1-2 gives the full variable domain: KAGVTQTPRYLIKTRGQQVTLSCSPISGHRSVSWYQQTPGQGLQFLFEYFSETQRNKGNFPGRFSGRQFSNSRSEMNVSTLELGDSALYLCASSVDPVYGYTFGSGTRLTVV.

This clonotype was counted only a few times. This rearrangement joins TRBV27 to TRBJ2-2, with D possibly being TRBD1 (6 bases). This CDR3 is 13 amino acids long. The germline V gene has CDR1 MNHEY and CDR2 SMNVEV (reference sequence). Trimming pared 5 bases from V and 7 bases from J, leaving 11 bases between. The CDR3 loop is CASSMDSFGELFF. CDR3 nucleotide sequence: TGTGCCAGCAGTATGGACAGTTTCGGGGAGCTGTTTTTT.

In its sample, this clonotype was seen a few times. V is TRBV12-3 or TRBV12-4 and J is TRBJ2-3, with a tentative D call TRBD1 (5 bases). Trimming took off 1 base at V and 3 bases at J, with 5 bases between the two ends. This CDR3 is 13 amino acids long. DNA for the CDR3: TGTGCCAGCAGTTTAGAGGGGACAGATACGCAGTATTTT. It codes for CASSLEGTDTQYF.

This clonotype has a handful of counts. The CDR3 protein is CASSQVRVEQYF. The CDR3 coding sequence is TGTGCCAGCAGCCAAGTGCGAGTCGAGCAGTACTTC. V usage is TRBV3-1 and J usage is TRBJ2-7; D unclear. V dropped 1 base and J dropped 6 bases, with 7 bases sitting between them. CDR3 length: 12 amino acids. Germline CDR1 LGHDT, CDR2 YNNKEL (reference sequence).

V gene TRBV2 combines with J gene TRBJ2-5, with no clear D. In germline, CDR1 is SNHLY, CDR2 FYNNEI. The CDR3 covers 14 residues. Between the trimmed V and J ends, which lost 6 bases and 5 bases, there was a span of 16 bases. CDR3 amino acids: CASRAEQRPETQYF. The CDR3 region has the DNA TGTGCCAGCAGAGCCGAACAAAGGCCGGAGACCCAGTACTTC.

The V and J genes are TRBV2 and TRBJ2-1; maybe TRBD2 (6 bases). Germline V gene data show CDR1 as SNHLY and CDR2 as FYNNEI. The V end was cut by 8 bases, the J end by 2 bases, with 16 bases between. This CDR3 contains 15 residues. CDR3 in DNA: TGTGCCAGCGGGGTGGGGTGGGGGGCCTACAATGAGCAGTTCTTC. Its protein is CASGVGWGAYNEQFF.

At least ten counts were recorded for this clonotype. The chain is built from TRBV11-2 and TRBJ2-2; perhaps TRBD1 as D (6 bases). The CDR3 covers 14 residues. Deletions cut 8 bases from V and 2 bases from J, with 12 bases between. Germline CDR1 is SGHAT and CDR2 is FQNNGV. The CDR3 loop is CASSRRGNTGELFF. The CDR3 DNA reads as TGTGCCAGCTCCCGCAGGGGAAACACCGGGGAGCTGTTTTTT.

The chain couples TRBV29-1 to TRBJ2-2, with 7 nucleotides matching TRBD2. The CDR3 runs 13 residues. Germline assignment: CDR1 SQVTM and CDR2 ANQGSEA. Trimming took 8 bases from V and 5 from J; bases not matched to a gene: 8. The CDR3 loop reads CSTSSGITGELFF. Written as DNA, the CDR3 is TGCAGCACCTCTAGCGGTATTACCGGGGAGCTGTTTTTT.

The chain combines TRBV7-2 with TRBJ2-3; 9 bases map to TRBD1. CDR1 and CDR2 (germline): SGHTA, FQGNSA. The CDR3 extends over 17 amino acids. V gave up 0 bases and J gave up 4 bases; unmatched junction bases: 8. The CDR3 loop reads CASSLAGGTGYPDTQYF. The CDR3 region has the DNA TGTGCCAGCAGCTTAGCTGGGGGGACAGGGTATCCAGATACGCAGTATTTT.